The 21 T cell receptor beta chains reported below all come from one sample, sequenced in a study of cytomegalovirus exposure and HLA in healthy donors. In the PCR, 60 Vbeta and 13 Jbeta primers were used. Assay: immunoSEQ multiplex PCR; the TCRdb copy retains only in-frame clones and omits some. The sample contains over 150,000 clones, 60% to 80% of which appear only once. What was sequenced was PBMCs. The receptors were sampled from a woman younger than 45 in good health and CMV-seropositive.

Remarks on this clone: The sample carries other DNA sequences with the same CDR3. The CDR3 DNA follows: TGTGCCAGTAGTATAGTTGCGGGACCCTACAATGAGCAGTTCTTC. Translating gives CASSIVAGPYNEQFF. This sequence joins TRBV19 and TRBJ2-1; tentatively, D is TRBD2 (6 bases). Germline values: CDR1 LNHDA, CDR2 SQIVND (reference sequence). Trimming removed 1 base from V and 2 bases from J, with 9 bases in between. CDR3 length equals 15 residues.

V and J are TRBV15 and TRBJ2-1; D is ambiguous. This CDR3 is built from 13 residues. The ends were cut back, 0 bases at V and 9 bases at J, with 9 bases in the middle. The germline gives CDR1 LNHNV, CDR2 YYDKDF (reference sequence). DNA for the CDR3: TGTGCCACCAGCAGAGATCTAGACGTTGAGCAGTTCTTC. Its protein is CATSRDLDVEQFF. The full variable domain, completed using reference TRBV15 and TRBJ2-1, is DAMVIQNPRYQVTQFGKPVTLSCSQTLNHNVMYWYQQKSSQAPKLLFHYYDKDFNNEADTPDNFQSRRPNTSFCFLDIRSPGLGDTAMYLCATSRDLDVEQFFGPGTRLTVL.

This chain links TRBV7-6 with TRBJ2-1, with TRBD2 matching 9 bases. Unmatched junction bases numbered 6, after V lost 5 bases and J lost 4 bases. Germline CDR1 reads SGHVS; CDR2 reads FNYEAQ. The CDR3 has 15 amino acids. CDR3 sequence reads: CASSISGSPYNEQFF. The CDR3 nucleotides are TGTGCCAGCAGCATTAGCGGGAGTCCGTACAATGAGCAGTTCTTC.

The gene calls are TRBV29-1 and TRBJ2-1; TRBD1 is a possible D gene (5 bases). CDR3 length: 11 amino acids. V lost 6 bases, J lost 9 bases, and 12 bases lay in between. Per the germline V gene, CDR1 is SQVTM and CDR2 is ANQGSEA. The CDR3 loop reads CSVRIRGEQFF. The CDR3 nucleotides read TGCAGCGTGCGAATTAGGGGTGAGCAGTTCTTC.

The rearrangement links TRBV9 to TRBJ2-3; TRBD2 matches at 14 bases. CDR3 size: 20 residues. V lost 4 bases and J lost 5; bases outside the gene matches: 18. Germline V gene sequence: CDR1 SGDLS, CDR2 YYNGEE. CDR3 bases: TGTGCCAGCAGCTCTCCTGGGACTAGCGGGGGCCCCCTTCACAAAGATACGCAGTATTTT. Encoded protein: CASSSPGTSGGPLHKDTQYF.

The chain uses TRBV7-2 and TRBJ2-2; TRBD1 is a possible D gene (5 bases). This CDR3 contains 15 residues. CDR1 is SGHTA and CDR2 is FQGNSA in the germline V gene. The V gene lost 3 bases and the J gene lost 1 base, with 9 bases spanning the gap. The CDR3 DNA reads TGTGCCAGCAGCTTTCGCCAGGGGAACACCGGGGAGCTGTTTTTT. The encoded protein is CASSFRQGNTGELFF.

J is TRBJ2-2 and V is TRBV15; TRBD1 might be the D (6 bases). Trimming removed 1 base at V and 3 bases at J, with 9 bases between. The CDR3 is made up of 15 amino acids. Germline CDR1 reads LNHNV; CDR2 reads YYDKDF (reference sequence). CDR3 residues: CATSRGGPDTGELFF. The CDR3 DNA reads TGTGCCACCAGCAGAGGGGGGCCAGACACCGGGGAGCTGTTTTTT. The whole variable domain, filled in from reference TRBV15 and TRBJ2-2, reads DAMVIQNPRYQVTQFGKPVTLSCSQTLNHNVMYWYQQKSSQAPKLLFHYYDKDFNNEADTPDNFQSRRPNTSFCFLDIRSPGLGDTAMYLCATSRGGPDTGELFFGEGSRLTVL.

The chain uses TRBV28 and TRBJ1-6; 8 bases are shared with TRBD1. The germline V gene encodes CDR1 MDHEN and CDR2 SYDVKM. J was trimmed by 3 bases and V by 6 bases; bases with no gene match: 4. The CDR3 loop spans 15 amino acids. In DNA form, the CDR3 reads TGTGCCAGCAGCTCCGGGACAGGCTATAATTCACCCCTCCACTTT. Translating it yields CASSSGTGYNSPLHF.

This clone turned up a few times. This chain uses TRBV6-6 with TRBJ1-4; D unresolved. Germline V gene sequence: CDR1 MNHNY, CDR2 SVGAGI (reference sequence). V was pared by 5 bases and J by 5 bases, with 6 bases between. The CDR3 covers 12 residues. CDR3 DNA sequence: TGTGCCAGCAGTGGGCCGAATGAAAAACTGTTTTTT. This gives the protein CASSGPNEKLFF.

This clone was observed a handful of times. V usage is TRBV5-6 and J usage is TRBJ1-1; D is possibly TRBD1 (6 bases). Per the germline V gene, CDR1 is SGHDT and CDR2 is YYEEEE. The CDR3 is 14 amino acids. V lost 6 bases, J lost 5 bases, and 17 bases lay in between. The CDR3 DNA is TGTGCCAGCATAGAACAGGGCGGATGGACTGAAGCTTTCTTT. Its protein is CASIEQGGWTEAFF.

This clone occurred a few times. The CDR3 reads CASSDIAGDVHEQFF. Here the CDR3 DNA reads TGTGCCAGCAGTGATATAGCGGGAGACGTCCATGAGCAGTTCTTC. The chain links TRBV6-1 to TRBJ2-1, with 9 bases fitting TRBD2. The junction had 8 bases not matched to a gene; V was cut back by 3 bases and J by 8 bases. Germline CDR1 MNHNS, CDR2 SASEGT. There are 15 residues in the CDR3.

V gene TRBV7-9 combines with J gene TRBJ2-1; D not resolved. This CDR3 is built from 14 residues. V lost 11 bases and J lost 0, with 14 bases in between. Germline CDR1 is SEHNR and CDR2 is FQNEAQ (reference sequence). The CDR3 region is CAGGDQRSYNEQFF. CDR3 coding DNA: TGTGCCGGTGGAGACCAACGCTCCTACAATGAGCAGTTCTTC.

The chain links TRBV10-2 to TRBJ1-4, with a tentative D call TRBD1 (5 bases). Germline V CDR1 and CDR2: WSHSY, SAAADI. The CDR3 runs to 14 residues. The ends were cut back, 5 bases at V and 8 bases at J, with 15 bases in the middle. Written as DNA, the CDR3 is TGCGCCAGCAGTCGGGACTTAGGATGGGAAAAACTGTTTTTT. Residues: CASSRDLGWEKLFF.

This clone has a handful of counts. The V and J genes are TRBV6-6 and TRBJ2-7, with TRBD2 matching 14 bases. Germline CDR1 is MNHNY and CDR2 is SVGAGI (reference sequence). This CDR3 comprises 15 residues. Trimming removed 4 bases from V and 5 bases from J; junction bases left unmatched: 4. The CDR3 reads CASSWGTSGRNEQYF. DNA of the CDR3: TGTGCCAGCAGTTGGGGGACTAGCGGGAGAAACGAGCAGTACTTC.

The CDR3 coding sequence is TGTGCCAGTAGTGCAGGACAGAGCTATAGCAATCAGCCCCAGCATTTT. As protein: CASSAGQSYSNQPQHF. The chain employs TRBV19 and TRBJ1-5; possible D gene TRBD1, 6 bases. Per germline, CDR1 LNHDA and CDR2 SQIVND (reference sequence). The length of the CDR3 is 16 residues. Trimming removed 5 bases at V and 0 bases at J, with 14 bases between. Filled out from reference TRBV19 and TRBJ1-5, the complete variable domain reads DGGITQSPKYLFRKEGQNVTLSCEQNLNHDAMYWYRQDPGQGLRLIYYSQIVNDFQKGDIAEGYSVSREKKESFPLTVTSAQKNPTAFYLCASSAGQSYSNQPQHFGDGTRLSIL.

This clone was recorded only once. The V gene is TRBV5-1, the J gene TRBJ2-7; 7 bases are shared with TRBD1. The CDR3 extends over 14 amino acids. The V gene end was trimmed by 4 bases and the J gene end by 0 bases; junction bases not matched to a gene: 4. Germline CDR1 is SGHRS and CDR2 is YFSETQ. The CDR3 DNA reads TGCGCCAGCAGCCAAGGGGACAGCTCCTACGAGCAGTACTTC. Protein sequence: CASSQGDSSYEQYF.

The chain employs TRBV6-1 and TRBJ2-2, with D tentatively TRBD1 (6 bases). Germline lookup yields CDR1 MNHNS and CDR2 SASEGT. V dropped 5 bases and J dropped 5 bases, with 15 bases sitting between them. The CDR3 runs to 15 residues. The CDR3 loop reads CASSPTGPRTGELFF. The CDR3 DNA reads as TGTGCCAGCAGTCCTACAGGGCCAAGGACCGGGGAGCTGTTTTTT.

The chain links TRBV19 to TRBJ2-2; D remains ambiguous. The CDR3 is 13 amino acids. In germline, CDR1 is LNHDA, CDR2 SQIVND (reference sequence). V was pared by 5 bases and J by 8 bases, with 12 bases between. The CDR3 loop is CASSVQASGELFF. Written as DNA, the CDR3 is TGTGCCAGTAGTGTCCAGGCGAGTGGGGAGCTGTTTTTT.

This clone appeared a single time. J is TRBJ2-3 and V is TRBV28, with D perhaps matching TRBD1 (5 bases). The CDR3 sequence is 14 residues long. V was pared by 3 bases and J by 2 bases, with 9 bases between. Looked up from germline, CDR1 is MDHEN and CDR2 is SYDVKM. This CDR3 is CASSLGLNTDTQYF. The CDR3 DNA is TGTGCCAGCAGTTTGGGGCTGAACACAGATACGCAGTATTTT.

The gene calls are TRBV6-4 and TRBJ2-3; 10 positions agree with TRBD2. J was trimmed by 2 bases and V by 5 bases; bases with no gene match: 4. The CDR3 has 15 amino acids. CDR1 and CDR2 (germline): MRHNA, SNTAGT. CDR3 loop: CASSSTSGLTDTQYF. CDR3 sequence (DNA): TGTGCCAGCAGTTCGACTAGCGGGCTCACAGATACGCAGTATTTT.

This clone was seen just once. The V call is TRBV7-2, the J call TRBJ2-3, with D possibly matching TRBD2 (6 bases). V was shortened by 3 bases and J by 1 base, with 11 bases between the two germline ends. CDR1 and CDR2 from the germline V gene are SGHTA and FQGNSA. The CDR3 has 15 amino acids. CDR3 sequence: CASSFTSSRTDTQYF. In DNA form, the CDR3 reads TGTGCCAGCAGCTTCACTAGCAGCCGCACAGATACGCAGTATTTT.